This T cell receptor beta chain was found in a study of cytomegalovirus exposure and HLA in healthy donors. Study context: Of the donors genotyped, several hundred in all, 65% to 90% fell in the Caucasian-associated ancestry cluster.

Primers: 60 Vbeta forward and 13 Jbeta reverse. This table comes from immunoSEQ multiplex PCR, and its TCRdb copy is limited to in-frame clones, with some not included. The profile shows 90,000 to 140,000 clones, 80% to 85% of them singletons. The CDR3 is 14 residues long. Germline lookup yields CDR1 SGHNT and CDR2 YYREEE (reference sequence). The junction had 4 bases not matched to a gene; V was cut back by 5 bases and J by 1 base. A note on this clone: The antigen is undetermined.

Study results and limitations: Later analysis placed DRB1 highest and HLA-C lowest in TCR association rates, which differed by HLA locus.

The source is a man in his thirties or forties in good health and CMV-seropositive. The source material was PBMCs. J is TRBJ1-1 and V is TRBV5-4, with TRBD1 matching over 8 bases. CDR3 amino acids: CASSRTGSNTEAFF. The CDR3 DNA sequence: TGTGCCAGCAGTAGGACAGGGTCGAACACTGAAGCTTTCTTT.